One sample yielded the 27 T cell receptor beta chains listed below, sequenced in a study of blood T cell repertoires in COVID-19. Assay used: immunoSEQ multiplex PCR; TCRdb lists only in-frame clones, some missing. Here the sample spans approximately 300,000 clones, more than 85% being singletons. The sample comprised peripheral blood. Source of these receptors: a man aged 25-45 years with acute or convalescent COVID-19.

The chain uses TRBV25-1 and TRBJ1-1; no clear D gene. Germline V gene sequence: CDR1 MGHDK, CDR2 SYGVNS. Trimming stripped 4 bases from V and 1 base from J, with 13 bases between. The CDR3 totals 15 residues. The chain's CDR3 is CASSGSHARNTEAFF. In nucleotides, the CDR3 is TGTGCCAGCAGTGGGTCCCACGCCAGGAACACTGAAGCTTTCTTT. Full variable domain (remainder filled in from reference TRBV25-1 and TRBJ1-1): EADIYQTPRYLVIGTGKKITLECSQTMGHDKMYWYQQDPGMELHLIHYSYGVNSTEKGDLSSESTVSRIRTEHFPLTLESARPSHTSQYLCASSGSHARNTEAFFGQGTRLTVV.

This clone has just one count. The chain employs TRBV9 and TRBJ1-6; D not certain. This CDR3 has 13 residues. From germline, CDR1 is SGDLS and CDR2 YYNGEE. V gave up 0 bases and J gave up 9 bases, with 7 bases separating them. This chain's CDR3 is CASSVDTSSPLHF. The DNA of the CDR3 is TGTGCCAGCAGCGTAGACACGTCTTCACCCCTCCACTTT.

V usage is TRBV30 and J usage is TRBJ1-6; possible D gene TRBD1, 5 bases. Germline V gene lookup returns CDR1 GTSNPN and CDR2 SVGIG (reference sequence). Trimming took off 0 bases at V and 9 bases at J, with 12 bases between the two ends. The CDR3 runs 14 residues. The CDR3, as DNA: TGTGCCTGGAGTGTATTAACGACAGTTTCACCCCTCCACTTT. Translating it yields CAWSVLTTVSPLHF.

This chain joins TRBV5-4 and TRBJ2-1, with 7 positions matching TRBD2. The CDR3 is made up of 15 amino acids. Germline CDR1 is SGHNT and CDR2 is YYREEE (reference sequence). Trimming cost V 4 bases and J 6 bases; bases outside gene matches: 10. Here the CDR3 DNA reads TGTGCCAGCAGCGAGCGCGGGGGACGAGTCAATGAGCAGTTCTTC. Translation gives CASSERGGRVNEQFF.

The CDR3 sequence: CASSPNWRENPDTQYF. The CDR3 DNA reads as TGCGCCAGCAGTCCAAACTGGCGGGAGAATCCAGATACGCAGTATTTT. The chain is built from TRBV23-1 and TRBJ2-3; 7 nucleotides align to TRBD2. TRBV23-1 is sorted into the ORF group, with uncertain function. CDR3 length equals 16 residues. The junction had 11 bases not matched to a gene; V was cut back by 4 bases and J by 4 bases.

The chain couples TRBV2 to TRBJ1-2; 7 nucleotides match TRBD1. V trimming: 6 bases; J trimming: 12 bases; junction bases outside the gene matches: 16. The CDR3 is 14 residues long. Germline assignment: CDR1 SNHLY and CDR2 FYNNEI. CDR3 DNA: TGTGCCAGCAGGGGACCAGGGCAGGGGGGCGTCCACACCTTC. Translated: CASRGPGQGGVHTF.

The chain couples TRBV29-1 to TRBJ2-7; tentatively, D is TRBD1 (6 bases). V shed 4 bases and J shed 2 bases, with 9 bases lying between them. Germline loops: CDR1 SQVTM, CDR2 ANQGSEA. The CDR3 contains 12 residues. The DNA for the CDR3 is TGCAGCGTTGTGGACAGAACCTACGAGCAGTACTTC. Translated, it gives CSVVDRTYEQYF.

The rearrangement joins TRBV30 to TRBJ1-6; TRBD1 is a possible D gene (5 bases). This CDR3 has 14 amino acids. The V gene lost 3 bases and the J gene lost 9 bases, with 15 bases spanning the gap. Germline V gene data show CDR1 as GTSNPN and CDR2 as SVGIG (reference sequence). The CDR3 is CAWRGDRRISPLHF. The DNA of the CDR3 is TGTGCCTGGAGGGGCGACAGACGAATTTCACCCCTCCACTTT.

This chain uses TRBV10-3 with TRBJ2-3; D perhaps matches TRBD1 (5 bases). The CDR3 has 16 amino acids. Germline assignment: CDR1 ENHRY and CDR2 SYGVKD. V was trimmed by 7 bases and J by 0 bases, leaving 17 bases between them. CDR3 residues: CAIISARTQSTDTQYF. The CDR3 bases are TGTGCCATCATATCGGCGCGGACACAGAGCACAGATACGCAGTATTTT.

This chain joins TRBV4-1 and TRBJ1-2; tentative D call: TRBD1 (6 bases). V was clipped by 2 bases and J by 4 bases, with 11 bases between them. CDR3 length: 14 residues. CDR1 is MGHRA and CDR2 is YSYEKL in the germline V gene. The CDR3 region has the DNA TGCGCCAGCAGCCAACTGGGACAAGCCTATGGCTACACCTTC. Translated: CASSQLGQAYGYTF.

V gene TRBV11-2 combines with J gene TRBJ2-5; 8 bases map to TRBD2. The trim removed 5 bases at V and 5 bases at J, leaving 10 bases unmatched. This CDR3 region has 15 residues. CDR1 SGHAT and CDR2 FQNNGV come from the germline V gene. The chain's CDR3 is CASSPQIAGMETQYF. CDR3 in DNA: TGTGCCAGCAGCCCCCAAATAGCGGGAATGGAGACCCAGTACTTC.

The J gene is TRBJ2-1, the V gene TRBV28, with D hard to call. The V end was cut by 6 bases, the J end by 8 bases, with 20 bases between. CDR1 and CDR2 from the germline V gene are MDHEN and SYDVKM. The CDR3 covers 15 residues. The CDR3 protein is CASRLTADPDHEQFF. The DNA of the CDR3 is TGTGCCAGCAGACTTACCGCGGATCCTGATCATGAGCAGTTCTTC.

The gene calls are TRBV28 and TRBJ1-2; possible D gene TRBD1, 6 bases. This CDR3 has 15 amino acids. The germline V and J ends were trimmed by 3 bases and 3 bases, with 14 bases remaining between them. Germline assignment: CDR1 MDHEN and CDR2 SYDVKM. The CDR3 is CASSFRSGEYYGYTF. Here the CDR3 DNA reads TGTGCCAGCAGTTTTCGGTCAGGGGAATACTATGGCTACACCTTC.

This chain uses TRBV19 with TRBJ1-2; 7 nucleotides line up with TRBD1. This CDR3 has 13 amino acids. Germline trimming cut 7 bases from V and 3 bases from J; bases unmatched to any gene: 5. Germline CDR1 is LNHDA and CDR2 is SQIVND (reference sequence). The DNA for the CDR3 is TGTGCCAGTAACAGGGGATCGTACTATGGCTACACCTTC. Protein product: CASNRGSYYGYTF.

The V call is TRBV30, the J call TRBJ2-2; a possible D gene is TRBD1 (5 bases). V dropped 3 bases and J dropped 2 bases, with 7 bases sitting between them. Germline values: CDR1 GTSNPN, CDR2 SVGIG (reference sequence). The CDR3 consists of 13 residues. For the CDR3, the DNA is TGTGCCTGGAGGGGGCGCAACACCGGGGAGCTGTTTTTT. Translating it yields CAWRGRNTGELFF.

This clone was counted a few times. The CDR3 reads CSVGQGFVGYTF. The CDR3 region has the DNA TGCAGCGTTGGTCAGGGATTCGTTGGCTACACCTTC. The genes are TRBV29-1 and TRBJ1-2; D possibly corresponds to TRBD1 (5 bases). The CDR3 consists of 12 residues. Germline-derived CDR1 and CDR2 are SQVTM and ANQGSEA. The V and J ends lost 4 bases and 7 bases respectively, with 13 bases between them.

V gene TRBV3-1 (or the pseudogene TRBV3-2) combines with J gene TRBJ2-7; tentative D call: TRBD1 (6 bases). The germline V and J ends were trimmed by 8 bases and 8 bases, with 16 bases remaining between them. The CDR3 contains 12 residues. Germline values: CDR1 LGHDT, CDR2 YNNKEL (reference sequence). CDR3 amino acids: CASGYREYQQYF. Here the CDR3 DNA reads TGTGCCAGCGGCTACAGGGAGTATCAGCAGTACTTC.

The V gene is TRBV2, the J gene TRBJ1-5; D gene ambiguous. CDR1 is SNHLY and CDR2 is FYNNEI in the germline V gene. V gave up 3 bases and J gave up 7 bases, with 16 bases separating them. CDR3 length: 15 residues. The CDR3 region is CASSDSGNLGQPQHF. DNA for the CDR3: TGTGCCAGCAGTGATTCGGGGAATCTTGGCCAGCCCCAGCATTTT.

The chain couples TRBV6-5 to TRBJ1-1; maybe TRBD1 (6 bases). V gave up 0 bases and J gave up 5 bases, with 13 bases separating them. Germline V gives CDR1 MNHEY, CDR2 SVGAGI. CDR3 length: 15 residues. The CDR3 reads CASSYSDKGGTEAFF. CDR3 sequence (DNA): TGTGCCAGCAGTTACTCGGATAAAGGGGGAACTGAAGCTTTCTTT.

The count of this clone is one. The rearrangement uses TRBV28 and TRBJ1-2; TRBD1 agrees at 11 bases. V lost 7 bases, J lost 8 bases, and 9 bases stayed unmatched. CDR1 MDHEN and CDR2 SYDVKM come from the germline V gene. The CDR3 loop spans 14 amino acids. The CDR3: CASKRGQGGRGYTF. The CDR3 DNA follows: TGTGCCAGCAAGAGGGGACAGGGGGGTAGAGGCTACACCTTC.

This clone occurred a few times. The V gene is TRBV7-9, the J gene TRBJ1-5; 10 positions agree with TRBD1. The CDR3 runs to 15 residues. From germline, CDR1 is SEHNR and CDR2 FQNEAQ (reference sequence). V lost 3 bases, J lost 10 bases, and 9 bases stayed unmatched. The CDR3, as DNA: TGTGCCAGCAGCTTCAGGGGGACAGGGGAAGAACCCCAGCATTTT. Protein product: CASSFRGTGEEPQHF.

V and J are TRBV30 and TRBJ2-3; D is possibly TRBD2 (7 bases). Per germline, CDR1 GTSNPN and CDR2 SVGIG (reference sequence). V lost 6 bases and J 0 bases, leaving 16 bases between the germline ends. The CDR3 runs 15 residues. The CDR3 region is CACGLAGASTDTQYF. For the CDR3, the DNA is TGTGCCTGCGGGTTGGCGGGGGCTAGCACAGATACGCAGTATTTT.

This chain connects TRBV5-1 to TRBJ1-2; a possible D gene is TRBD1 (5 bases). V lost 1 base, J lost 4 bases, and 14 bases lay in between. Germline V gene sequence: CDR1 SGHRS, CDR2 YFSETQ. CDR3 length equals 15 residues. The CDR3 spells CASSLTGTGFYGYTF. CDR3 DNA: TGCGCCAGCAGCTTGACAGGCACTGGGTTCTATGGCTACACCTTC.

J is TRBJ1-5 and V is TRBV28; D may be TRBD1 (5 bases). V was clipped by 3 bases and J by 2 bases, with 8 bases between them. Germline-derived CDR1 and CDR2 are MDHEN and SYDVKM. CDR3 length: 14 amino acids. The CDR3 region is CASSLSQGNQPQHF. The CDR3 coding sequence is TGTGCCAGCAGTTTGTCACAGGGCAATCAGCCCCAGCATTTT.

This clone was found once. The CDR3 sequence: CASRKQQETQYF. In DNA, the CDR3 is TGTGCCAGCAGGAAACAGCAAGAGACCCAGTACTTC. The rearrangement uses TRBV28 and TRBJ2-5, with no clear D. From germline, CDR1 is MDHEN and CDR2 SYDVKM. The CDR3 length is 12 residues. Trimming left V 6 bases short and J 2 bases short, with 7 bases between. The full variable domain, its missing parts supplied by reference TRBV28 and TRBJ2-5, is DVKVTQSSRYLVKRTGEKVFLECVQDMDHENMFWYRQDPGLGLRLIYFSYDVKMKEKGDIPEGYSVSREKKERFSLILESASTNQTSMYLCASRKQQETQYFGPGTRLLVL.

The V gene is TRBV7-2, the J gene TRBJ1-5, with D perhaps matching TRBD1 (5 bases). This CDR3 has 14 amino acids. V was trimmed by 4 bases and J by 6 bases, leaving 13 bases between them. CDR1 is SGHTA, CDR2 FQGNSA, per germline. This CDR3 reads CASSSGVVAQPQHF. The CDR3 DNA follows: TGTGCCAGCAGCTCGGGGGTGGTAGCTCAGCCCCAGCATTTT.

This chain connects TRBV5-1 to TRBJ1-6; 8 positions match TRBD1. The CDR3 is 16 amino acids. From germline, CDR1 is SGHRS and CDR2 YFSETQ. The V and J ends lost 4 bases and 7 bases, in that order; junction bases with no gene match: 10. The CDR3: CASSAIQTGANSPLHF. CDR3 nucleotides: TGCGCCAGCAGCGCCATCCAGACAGGGGCAAATTCACCCCTCCACTTT.